This T cell receptor beta chain was observed in a study of blood T cells in healthy people across ages. The CDR3 contains 19 residues. V was shortened by 1 base and J by 0 bases, with 20 bases between the two germline ends. CDR1 SGHVS and CDR2 FQNEAQ come from the germline V gene. A second PCR, run for roughly 6 to 11 cycles, used a sample-barcoded 5' primer plus a J-beta primer mix. A single record per CDR3 protein comes from TCRdb applying MiXCR to the 5' RACE reads. This sample carries about 690,000 distinct CDR3 sequences, less than 45% of them seen once, and the ten largest clones take 30%. This TCR was sampled from a man older than 75 in good health. Material: blood. The chain uses TRBV7-8 and TRBJ2-3; maybe TRBD2 (5 bases). The CDR3 here is CASSLGVDYELTSTDTQYF. The CDR3 DNA sequence: TGTGCCAGCAGCTTAGGGGTTGACTACGAACTAACTAGCACAGATACGCAGTATTTT. Supplemented by reference TRBV7-8 and TRBJ2-3, the full variable domain reads GAGVSQSPRYKVAKRGQDVALRCDPISGHVSLFWYQQALGQGPEFLTYFQNEAQLDKSGLPSDRFFAERPEGSVSTLKIQRTQQEDSAVYLCASSLGVDYELTSTDTQYFGPGTRLTVL.